This T cell receptor beta chain was recovered during a study of T cell responses to AZD1222 COVID-19 vaccine. Assay: immunoSEQ multiplex PCR; the TCRdb copy retains only in-frame clones and omits some. The sample lists around 150,000 clones, approximately 88% occurring once. V lost 1 base, J lost 5 bases, and 11 bases lay in between. CDR1 LGHNA and CDR2 YNFKEQ come from the germline V gene. The CDR3 has 15 amino acids. Some second doses came at about 4 weeks and others at about 12 weeks; these were pooled. The material was peripheral blood, obtained 28 days after the second AZD1222 dose. The chain couples TRBV4-2 to TRBJ2-2; D remains ambiguous. The sequence was collected from an adult who received the AZD1222 COVID-19 vaccine. In DNA, the CDR3 is TGTGCCAGCAGCCAAGCTGCGACCCTTACCGGGGAGCTGTTTTTT. Translating it yields CASSQAATLTGELFF.